This entry describes one TCR beta chain. Generated by immunoSEQ multiplex PCR, the TCRdb table keeps only in-frame clones and is missing some. The data hold about 410,000 clones, with roughly 91% observed a single time. Enrolled through a virtual design, the participants were between roughly 18 and 95 years of age and came from 24 US areas. Membership in each cohort depended on participant-reported clinical history. For recovered donors of Cohort 3, there were two negative PCRs, clearance, or symptom resolution. The entry originates in a study of blood T cell repertoires in COVID-19. The CDR3 is 14 residues long. CDR1 and CDR2 from the germline V gene are SGHRS and YFSETQ. V was clipped by 4 bases and J by 5 bases; unmatched bases: 7.

This clonotype originated in a woman aged 30 to 39 who had recovered from COVID-19. Sequencing was carried out using PBMCs or T cells enriched from blood (not recorded which). The chain employs TRBV5-1 and TRBJ2-5; TRBD2 agrees at 8 bases. CDR3 amino acids: CASSRDPSGETQYF. CDR3 DNA sequence: TGCGCCAGCAGCCGAGACCCTAGCGGGGAGACCCAGTACTTC.